This T cell receptor (beta chain) derives from a study of T cell repertoires in cytomegalovirus infection. From germline, CDR1 is SGHDT and CDR2 YYEEEE. The CDR3 runs to 15 residues. Trimming took 4 bases from V and 7 from J, leaving 17 bases between them. This clonotype was detected a few times. Its antigen is undetermined. Via MiXCR, TCRdb re-called the reads, giving one row per CDR3 protein. The sample has roughly 920,000 distinct CDR3 sequences, more than 25% seen once. Material: cultured CD8+ T cells from PBMCs, obtained from culture after CMV antigen stimulation. This clonotype was sampled from a human donor in good health (CMV status not recorded). Some clones in this sample may be carry-over from other donors' samples. This sequence joins TRBV5-6 and TRBJ1-4, with D perhaps TRBD1 (6 bases). The CDR3 DNA sequence: TGTGCCAGCAGCCCCGGAACAGGGTGGAGTGAAAAACTGTTTTTT. It yields the protein CASSPGTGWSEKLFF.